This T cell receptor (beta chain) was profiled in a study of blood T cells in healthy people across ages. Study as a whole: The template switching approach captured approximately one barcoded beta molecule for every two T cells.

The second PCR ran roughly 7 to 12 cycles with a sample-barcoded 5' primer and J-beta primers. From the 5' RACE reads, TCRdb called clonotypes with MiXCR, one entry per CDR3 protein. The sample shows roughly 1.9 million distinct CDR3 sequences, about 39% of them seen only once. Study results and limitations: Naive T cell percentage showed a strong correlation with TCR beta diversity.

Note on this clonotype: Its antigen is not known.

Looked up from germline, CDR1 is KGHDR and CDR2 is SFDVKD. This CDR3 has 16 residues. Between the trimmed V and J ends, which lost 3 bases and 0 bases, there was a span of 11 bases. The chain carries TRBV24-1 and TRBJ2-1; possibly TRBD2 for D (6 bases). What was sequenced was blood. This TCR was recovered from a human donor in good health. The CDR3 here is CATSDLSGSSYNEQFF. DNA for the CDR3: TGTGCCACCAGTGATCTTAGCGGCAGCTCCTACAATGAGCAGTTCTTC.